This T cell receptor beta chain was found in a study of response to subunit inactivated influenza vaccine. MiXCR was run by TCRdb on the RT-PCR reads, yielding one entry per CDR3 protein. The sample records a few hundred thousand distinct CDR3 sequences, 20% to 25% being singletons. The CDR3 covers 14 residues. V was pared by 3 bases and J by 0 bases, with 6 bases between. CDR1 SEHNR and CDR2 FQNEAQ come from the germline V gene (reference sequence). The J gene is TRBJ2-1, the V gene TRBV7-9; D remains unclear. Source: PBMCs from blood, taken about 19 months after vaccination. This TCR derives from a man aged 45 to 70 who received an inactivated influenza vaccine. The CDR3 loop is CASSFGSSYNEQFF. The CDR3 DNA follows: TGTGCCAGCAGCTTTGGCAGCTCCTACAATGAGCAGTTCTTC.